This T cell receptor beta chain comes out of a study of blood T cell repertoires in COVID-19. Turning to the study itself: Samples taken during acute and convalescent COVID-19 were collected in the United States, Italy and Spain.

As processed by the authors: For nucleated cells, counts were estimated from reference gene primer amplification. Libraries were prepared by immunoSEQ multiplex PCR; TCRdb keeps only in-frame clonotypes and omits some of them. V, J and clone size reflect that table, while D and trimming were determined from the DNA. The table includes over 110,000 clones, more than 70% detected once. Germline lookup yields CDR1 SGHDT and CDR2 YYEEEE. Trimming removed 0 bases at V and 4 bases at J, with 4 bases between. The CDR3 consists of 12 residues. This chain links TRBV5-6 with TRBJ1-2; D is unclear. The sequencing input was peripheral blood. The receptor was derived from a human donor in a cohort sampled during active COVID-19. The CDR3 region has the DNA TGTGCCAGCAGCTTGGGCGGCTATGGCTACACCTTC. It specifies CASSLGGYGYTF.